This passage covers 29 T cell receptor beta chains from one sample sequenced in a study of graft-versus-host responses after intestinal transplantation. Their antigens remain unidentified. Profiled with immunoSEQ multiplex PCR; TCRdb holds only in-frame clones, not every one. The table includes 90,000 to 120,000 clones, roughly 87% detected once. The specimen was unstimulated CD4+ T cells sorted from spleen or lymph node cells, collected before intestinal transplant. The receptors come from a human donor who received an intestinal transplant.

About this clone itself: The germline gene is not matched at one end of the junction; a read error may be the cause. The V and J genes are TRBV11-2 and TRBJ2-7; D is unclear. The CDR3 loop spans 11 amino acids. Germline V lookup: CDR1 SGHAT, CDR2 FQNNGV. The CDR3 sequence: CASSSLRVLNF. As DNA, the CDR3 is TGTGCCAGCAGCTCCCTTCGAGTCCTTAACTTC.

This sequence joins TRBV13 and TRBJ2-7, with D possibly matching TRBD2 (5 bases). V lost 0 bases and J 2 bases, leaving 8 bases between the germline ends. Germline V lookup: CDR1 PRHDT, CDR2 FYEKMQ (reference sequence). There are 14 residues in the CDR3. The CDR3 region is CASSLGGKAYEQYF. CDR3 DNA: TGTGCCAGCAGCTTAGGCGGGAAAGCCTACGAGCAGTACTTC.

CDR3 residues: CASSPRQGPTDTQYF. For the CDR3, the DNA is TGCGCCAGCAGCCCCCGACAGGGCCCCACAGATACGCAGTATTTT. The chain has TRBV4-1 and TRBJ2-3; TRBD1 agrees at 7 bases. Germline V gene lookup returns CDR1 MGHRA and CDR2 YSYEKL. The CDR3 runs to 15 residues. The J segment lost 2 bases and the V segment lost 4 bases, leaving 6 bases of the junction unmatched.

J is TRBJ2-5 and V is TRBV7-3; D is perhaps TRBD1 or TRBD2 (7 bases each). V lost 5 bases and J lost 4, with 14 bases in between. CDR3 length: 14 amino acids. Germline V gives CDR1 SGHTA, CDR2 FQGTGA. In DNA form, the CDR3 reads TGTGCCAGCAGCCCGACAGGGAGGGGAGAGACCCAGTACTTC. This gives the protein CASSPTGRGETQYF.

V and J are TRBV11-2 and TRBJ2-5; D gene unclear. The CDR3 consists of 14 residues. Germline V gene data show CDR1 as SGHAT and CDR2 as FQNNGV. With 5 bases removed from V and 5 bases from J, the gap between germline ends came to 15 bases. The CDR3 region is CASSPVVVGETQYF. The CDR3, as DNA: TGTGCCAGCAGCCCAGTAGTTGTGGGGGAGACCCAGTACTTC.

The V call is TRBV27, the J call TRBJ2-1; 10 bases are shared with TRBD2. Germline lookup yields CDR1 MNHEY and CDR2 SMNVEV (reference sequence). Germline trimming cut 5 bases from V and 2 bases from J; bases unmatched to any gene: 0. There are 14 residues in the CDR3. The CDR3 nucleotides are TGTGCCAGCAGTGGGACTAGCGCCTACAATGAGCAGTTCTTC. Amino acid sequence: CASSGTSAYNEQFF.

The chain is built from TRBV19 and TRBJ2-2; no firm D call. The CDR3 has 14 residues. The V end was cut by 3 bases, the J end by 2 bases, with 7 bases between. The germline gives CDR1 LNHDA, CDR2 SQIVND (reference sequence). In nucleotides, the CDR3 is TGTGCCAGTAGTATGTCAGCAAACACCGGGGAGCTGTTTTTT. Residues: CASSMSANTGELFF.

A remark on this clone: An end of the junction does not agree with germline; a read error may underlie this. The chain joins TRBV28 to TRBJ2-7, with 10 bases matching TRBD1. This CDR3 is built from 12 residues. CDR1 MDHEN and CDR2 SYDVKM come from the germline V gene. The CDR3 loop is CASSLSDRGYNF. For the CDR3, the DNA is TGTGCCAGCAGTTTATCGGACAGGGGGTACAACTTC.

This clone was found a few times. An end of the junction does not agree with germline; a read error may underlie this. The chain employs TRBV7-2 and TRBJ2-3; no clear D gene. The germline gives CDR1 SGHTA, CDR2 FQGNSA. This CDR3 is built from 13 residues. The DNA for the CDR3 is TGTGCCAGCAGCTTACTATCGTCGGCCGGGCCGGATTTT. This translates into CASSLLSSAGPDF.

V usage is TRBV6-6 and J usage is TRBJ1-2; no reliable D call. Germline V gene lookup returns CDR1 MNHNY and CDR2 SVGAGI (reference sequence). The CDR3 is made up of 14 amino acids. V was pared by 5 bases and J by 0 bases, with 10 bases between. The CDR3 region has the DNA TGTGCCAGCAGTCCGCCGGGTACTAACTATGGCTACACCTTC. Protein sequence: CASSPPGTNYGYTF.

V is TRBV9 and J is TRBJ2-5; possible D gene TRBD2, 6 bases. V was cut by 1 base and J by 2 bases, with 15 bases left in between. CDR3 size: 16 residues. The germline CDR1 and CDR2 sequences are SGDLS and YYNGEE. The chain's CDR3 is CASSVQGMAGQETQYF. CDR3 sequence (DNA): TGTGCCAGCAGCGTACAAGGGATGGCGGGACAAGAGACCCAGTACTTC.

The rearrangement joins TRBV5-6 to TRBJ1-2, with TRBD1 matching 8 bases. This CDR3 region has 15 residues. Germline V gene sequence: CDR1 SGHDT, CDR2 YYEEEE. V lost 4 bases, J lost 2 bases, and 7 bases stayed unmatched. The CDR3 reads CASSLLRTGNYGYTF. CDR3 DNA sequence: TGTGCCAGCAGCCTCCTTCGGACAGGGAACTATGGCTACACCTTC.

This clone was observed once. Distinct nucleotide sequences in the sample also encode this CDR3. The chain combines TRBV5-1 with TRBJ2-5; D is uncertain. This CDR3 has 12 amino acids. Trimming stripped 0 bases from V and 5 bases from J, with 5 bases between. Germline assignment: CDR1 SGHRS and CDR2 YFSETQ. The CDR3 region is CASSLAGETQYF. CDR3 DNA sequence: TGCGCCAGCAGCTTGGCCGGGGAGACCCAGTACTTC.

The chain carries TRBV29-1 and TRBJ2-2; 7 nucleotides agree with TRBD2. This CDR3 spans 13 amino acids. V was clipped by 6 bases and J by 6 bases; unmatched bases: 7. The germline V gene has CDR1 SQVTM and CDR2 ANQGSEA. DNA of the CDR3: TGCAGCGTCACCCCGGCGGGGGCCGGGGAGCTGTTTTTT. This gives the protein CSVTPAGAGELFF.

The chain couples TRBV7-3 to TRBJ2-5; 10 nucleotides match TRBD2. Germline trimming cut 1 base from V and 2 bases from J; bases unmatched to any gene: 4. This CDR3 comprises 16 residues. CDR1 is SGHTA and CDR2 is FQGTGA in the germline V gene. The DNA of the CDR3 is TGTGCCAGCAGCTTAATTTCACTAGCGGGGCAAGAGACCCAGTACTTC. This translates into CASSLISLAGQETQYF.

The chain carries TRBV7-9 and TRBJ2-5, with TRBD1 identical over 10 bases. The trim removed 6 bases at V and 3 bases at J, leaving 10 bases unmatched. The CDR3 is 16 residues long. The germline V gene has CDR1 SEHNR and CDR2 FQNEAQ (reference sequence). The CDR3 spells CASRPEAGQGEETQYF. CDR3 DNA: TGTGCCAGCAGACCTGAGGCAGGACAGGGGGAAGAGACCCAGTACTTC. Variable domain in full (rest from reference TRBV7-9 and TRBJ2-5): DTGVSQNPRHKITKRGQNVTFRCDPISEHNRLYWYRQTLGQGPEFLTYFQNEAQLEKSRLLSDRFSAERPKGSFSTLEIQRTEQGDSAMYLCASRPEAGQGEETQYFGPGTRLLVL.

Of note for this clone: This sample includes further DNA sequences coding for the same CDR3. The genes are TRBV5-1 and TRBJ1-4; D is possibly TRBD1 (6 bases). The germline gives CDR1 SGHRS, CDR2 YFSETQ. This CDR3 contains 15 residues. V was shortened by 1 base and J by 6 bases, with 13 bases between the two germline ends. The CDR3 sequence is CASSLRGGRDEKLFF. The CDR3 DNA follows: TGCGCCAGCAGCTTGAGAGGGGGGCGGGATGAAAAACTGTTTTTT.

Only a few counts were recorded for this clone. The rearrangement joins TRBV9 to TRBJ2-2; D might be TRBD2 (5 bases). CDR3 length: 14 residues. CDR1 and CDR2 from the germline V gene are SGDLS and YYNGEE. Trimming removed 4 bases from V and 8 bases from J, with 15 bases in between. CDR3 protein: CASSPRRGGGELFF. The CDR3 bases are TGTGCCAGCAGCCCCCGTCGGGGTGGAGGGGAGCTGTTTTTT.

The chain is built from TRBV28 and TRBJ1-5; possibly TRBD1 for D (6 bases). The ends were cut back, 6 bases at V and 0 bases at J, with 15 bases in the middle. The V gene's germline CDR1 is MDHEN and CDR2 SYDVKM. The length of the CDR3 is 16 residues. This chain's CDR3 is CASSPPGGRSNQPQHF. The CDR3 nucleotides read TGTGCCAGCAGCCCCCCTGGGGGCCGTAGCAATCAGCCCCAGCATTTT.

The gene calls are TRBV29-1 and TRBJ2-5, with D possibly TRBD1 on 6 matching bases. The CDR3 totals 10 residues. With 7 bases removed from V and 4 bases from J, the gap between germline ends came to 7 bases. Germline V lookup: CDR1 SQVTM, CDR2 ANQGSEA. The CDR3 coding sequence is TGCAGCGCCAGGGGAGAGACCCAGTACTTC. It is translated as CSARGETQYF.

This clone is a singleton in its sample. The rearrangement uses TRBV4-1 and TRBJ1-2, with 8 bases aligning to TRBD1. CDR1 and CDR2 (germline): MGHRA, YSYEKL. The CDR3 has 15 amino acids. Trimming took 2 bases from V and 4 from J; bases not matched to a gene: 6. In nucleotides, the CDR3 is TGCGCCAGCAGCCAAAACAGGGGGACCATCTATGGCTACACCTTC. Its protein is CASSQNRGTIYGYTF.

The rearrangement links TRBV5-1 to TRBJ1-4, with 9 bases matching TRBD1. From germline, CDR1 is SGHRS and CDR2 YFSETQ. The CDR3 sequence is 14 residues long. With V trimmed by 1 base and J by 7 bases, 2 bases remained unmatched. This CDR3 is CASSLWDRAEKLFF. The CDR3 region has the DNA TGCGCCAGCAGCTTGTGGGACAGGGCTGAAAAACTGTTTTTT.

The sample holds a few counts of this clone. The chain couples TRBV5-4 to TRBJ2-7; possibly TRBD2 for D (6 bases). The CDR3 spans 14 residues. Between the trimmed V and J ends, which lost 4 bases and 3 bases, there was a span of 14 bases. CDR1 and CDR2 (germline): SGHNT, YYREEE (reference sequence). The CDR3 region is CASSTRLGRYEQYF. As DNA, the CDR3 is TGTGCCAGCAGCACAAGACTAGGTCGCTACGAGCAGTACTTC.

The CDR3 DNA reads TGTGCCAGCATGGCACTAAACTACAATGAGCAGTTCTTC. Protein: CASMALNYNEQFF. This chain connects TRBV6-5 to TRBJ2-1; D remains ambiguous. V lost 7 bases and J 3 bases, leaving 10 bases between the germline ends. Germline V gene lookup returns CDR1 MNHEY and CDR2 SVGAGI. This CDR3 is built from 13 residues.

In this sample, this clone turned up once. The V and J genes are TRBV5-1 and TRBJ2-5, with 9 bases matching TRBD2. Per the germline V gene, CDR1 is SGHRS and CDR2 is YFSETQ. The J segment lost 4 bases and the V segment lost 0 bases, leaving 10 bases of the junction unmatched. CDR3 length: 17 amino acids. The CDR3 region has the DNA TGCGCCAGCAGCTTGGGGAGCGCGGGGGGGGCCGGAGAGACCCAGTACTTC. Protein sequence: CASSLGSAGGAGETQYF.

The CDR3 DNA reads as TGTGCCAGCAGTAGAGGGACAACCTACGAGCAGTACTTC. It encodes CASSRGTTYEQYF. This sequence joins TRBV6-5 and TRBJ2-7, with TRBD1 as a possible D gene (6 bases). The CDR3 covers 13 residues. Deletions cut 5 bases from V and 2 bases from J, with 10 bases between. In germline, CDR1 is MNHEY, CDR2 SVGAGI.

The V gene is TRBV12-2, the J gene TRBJ1-3. TRBV12-2 is a known pseudogene. The CDR3 loop spans 15 amino acids. The CDR3 bases are TGTGCAAGTCGCTTAGGCCAGAGCTCTGGAAACACCATATATTTT. Its protein product is CASRLGQSSGNTIYF.

The V gene is TRBV19, the J gene TRBJ2-7; 9 bases match TRBD1. The CDR3 spans 15 residues. In germline, CDR1 is LNHDA, CDR2 SQIVND (reference sequence). The V and J ends lost 8 bases and 0 bases, in that order; junction bases with no gene match: 8. The CDR3 DNA reads as TGTGCCAGTTCCCCAGGGACAGGGAGCTCCTACGAGCAGTACTTC. This sequence encodes CASSPGTGSSYEQYF.

The rearrangement joins TRBV15 to TRBJ2-1, with TRBD2 matching over 12 bases. Germline V lookup: CDR1 LNHNV, CDR2 YYDKDF (reference sequence). With 7 bases clipped from V and 5 bases from J, the junction kept 12 bases outside the gene matches. The CDR3 loop spans 17 amino acids. The CDR3 loop is CATKGGLAGGVDNEQFF. The CDR3 bases are TGTGCCACCAAGGGCGGGCTAGCGGGAGGGGTGGACAATGAGCAGTTCTTC.